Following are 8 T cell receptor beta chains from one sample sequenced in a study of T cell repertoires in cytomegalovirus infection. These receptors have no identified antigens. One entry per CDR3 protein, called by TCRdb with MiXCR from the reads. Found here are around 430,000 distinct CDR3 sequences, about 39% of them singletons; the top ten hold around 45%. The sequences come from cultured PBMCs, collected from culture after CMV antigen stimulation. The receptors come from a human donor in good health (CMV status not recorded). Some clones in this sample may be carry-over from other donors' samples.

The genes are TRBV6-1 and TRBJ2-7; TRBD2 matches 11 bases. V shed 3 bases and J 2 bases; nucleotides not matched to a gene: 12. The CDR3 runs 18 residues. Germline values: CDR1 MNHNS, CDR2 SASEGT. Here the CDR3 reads CASSEAPPNSGGAYEQYF. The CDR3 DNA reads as TGTGCCAGCAGTGAGGCCCCTCCAAATAGCGGGGGGGCCTACGAGCAGTACTTC.

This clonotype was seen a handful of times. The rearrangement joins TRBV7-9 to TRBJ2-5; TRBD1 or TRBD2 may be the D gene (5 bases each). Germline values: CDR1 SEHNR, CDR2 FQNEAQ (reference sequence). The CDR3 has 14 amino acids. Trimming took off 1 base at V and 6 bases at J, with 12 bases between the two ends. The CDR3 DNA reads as TGTGCCAGCAGCTTAGGTGTGGGGGTTAAGACCCAGTACTTC. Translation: CASSLGVGVKTQYF.

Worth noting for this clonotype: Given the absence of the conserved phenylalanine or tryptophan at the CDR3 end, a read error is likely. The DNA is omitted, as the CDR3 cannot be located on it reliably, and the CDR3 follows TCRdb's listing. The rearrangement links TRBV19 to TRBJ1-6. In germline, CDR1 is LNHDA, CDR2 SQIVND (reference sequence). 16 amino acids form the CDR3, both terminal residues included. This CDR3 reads CASSADAAYSRVLIFC.

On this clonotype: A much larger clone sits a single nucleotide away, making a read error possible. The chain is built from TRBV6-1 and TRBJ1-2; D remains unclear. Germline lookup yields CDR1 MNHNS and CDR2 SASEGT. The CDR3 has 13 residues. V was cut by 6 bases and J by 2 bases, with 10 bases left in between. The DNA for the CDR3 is TGTGCCAGCAGCAAAGACGGAAACTATGGCTACACCTTC. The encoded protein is CASSKDGNYGYTF.

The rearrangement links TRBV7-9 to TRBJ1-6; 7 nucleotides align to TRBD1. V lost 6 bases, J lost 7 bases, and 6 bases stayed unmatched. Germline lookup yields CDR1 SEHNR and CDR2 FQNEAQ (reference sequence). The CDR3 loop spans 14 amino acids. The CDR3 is CASRPGGLNSPLHF. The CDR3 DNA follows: TGTGCCAGCAGGCCAGGGGGTCTCAATTCACCCCTCCACTTT.

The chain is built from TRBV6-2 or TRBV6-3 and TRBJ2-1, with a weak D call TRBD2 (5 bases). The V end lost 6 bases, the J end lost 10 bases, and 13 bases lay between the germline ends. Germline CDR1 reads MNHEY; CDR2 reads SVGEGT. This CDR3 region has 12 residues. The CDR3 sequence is CASSPTGLEQFF. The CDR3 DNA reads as TGTGCCAGCAGCCCCACCGGACTGGAGCAGTTCTTC.

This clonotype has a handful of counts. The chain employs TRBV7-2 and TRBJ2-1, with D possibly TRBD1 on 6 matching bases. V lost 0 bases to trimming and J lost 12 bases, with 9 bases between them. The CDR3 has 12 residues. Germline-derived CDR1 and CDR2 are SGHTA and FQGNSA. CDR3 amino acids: CASSLAGRGQFF. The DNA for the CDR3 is TGTGCCAGCAGCTTAGCCGGCAGGGGGCAGTTCTTC.

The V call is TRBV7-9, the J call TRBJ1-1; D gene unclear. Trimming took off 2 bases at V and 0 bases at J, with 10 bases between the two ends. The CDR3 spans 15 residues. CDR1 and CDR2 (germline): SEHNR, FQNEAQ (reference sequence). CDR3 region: CASSLRSPMNTEAFF. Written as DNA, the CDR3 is TGTGCCAGCAGCTTAAGGTCCCCAATGAACACTGAAGCTTTCTTT.